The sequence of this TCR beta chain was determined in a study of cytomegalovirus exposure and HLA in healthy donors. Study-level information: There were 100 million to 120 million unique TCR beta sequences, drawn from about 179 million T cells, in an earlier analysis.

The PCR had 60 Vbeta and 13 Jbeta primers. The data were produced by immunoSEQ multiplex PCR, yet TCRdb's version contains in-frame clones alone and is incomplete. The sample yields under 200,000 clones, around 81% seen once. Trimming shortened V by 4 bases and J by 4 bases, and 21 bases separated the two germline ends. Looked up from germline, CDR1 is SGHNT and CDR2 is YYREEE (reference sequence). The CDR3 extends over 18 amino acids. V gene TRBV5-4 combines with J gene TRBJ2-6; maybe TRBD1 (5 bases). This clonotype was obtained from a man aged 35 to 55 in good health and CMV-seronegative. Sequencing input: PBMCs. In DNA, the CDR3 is TGTGCCAGCAGCCCCCGCCCGGCAGGGCCAAACGGGGCCAACGTCCTGACTTTC. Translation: CASSPRPAGPNGANVLTF.